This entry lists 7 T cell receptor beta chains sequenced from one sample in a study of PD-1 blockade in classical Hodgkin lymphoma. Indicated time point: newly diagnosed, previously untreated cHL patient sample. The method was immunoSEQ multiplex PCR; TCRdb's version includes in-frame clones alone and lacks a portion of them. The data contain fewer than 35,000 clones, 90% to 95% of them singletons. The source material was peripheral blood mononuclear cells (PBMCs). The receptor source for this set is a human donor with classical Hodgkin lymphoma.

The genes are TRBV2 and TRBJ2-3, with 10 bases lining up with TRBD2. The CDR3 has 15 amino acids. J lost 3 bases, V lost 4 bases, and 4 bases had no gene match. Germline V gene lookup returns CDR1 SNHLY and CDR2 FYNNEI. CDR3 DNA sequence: TGTGCCAGCAGTGGCTCTAGCGGGAGAACAGATACGCAGTATTTT. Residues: CASSGSSGRTDTQYF.

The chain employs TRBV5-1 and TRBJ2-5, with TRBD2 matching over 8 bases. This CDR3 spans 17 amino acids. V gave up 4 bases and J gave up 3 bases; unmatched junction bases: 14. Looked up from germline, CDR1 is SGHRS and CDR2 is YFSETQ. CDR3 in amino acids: CASSLEGLVGSKETQYF. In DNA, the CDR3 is TGCGCCAGCAGCCTGGAGGGACTAGTGGGTAGCAAAGAGACCCAGTACTTC. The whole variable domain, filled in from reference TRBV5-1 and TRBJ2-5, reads KAGVTQTPRYLIKTRGQQVTLSCSPISGHRSVSWYQQTPGQGLQFLFEYFSETQRNKGNFPGRFSGRQFSNSRSEMNVSTLELGDSALYLCASSLEGLVGSKETQYFGPGTRLLVL.

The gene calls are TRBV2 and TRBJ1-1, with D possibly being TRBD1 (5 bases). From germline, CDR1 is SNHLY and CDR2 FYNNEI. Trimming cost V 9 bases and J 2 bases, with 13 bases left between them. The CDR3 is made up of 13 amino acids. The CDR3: CASGGELNTEAFF. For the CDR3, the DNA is TGTGCCAGTGGGGGGGAACTTAACACTGAAGCTTTCTTT. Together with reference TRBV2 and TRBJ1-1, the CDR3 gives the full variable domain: EPEVTQTPSHQVTQMGQEVILRCVPISNHLYFYWYRQILGQKVEFLVSFYNNEISEKSEIFDDQFSVERPDGSNFTLKIRSTKLEDSAMYFCASGGELNTEAFFGQGTRLTVV.

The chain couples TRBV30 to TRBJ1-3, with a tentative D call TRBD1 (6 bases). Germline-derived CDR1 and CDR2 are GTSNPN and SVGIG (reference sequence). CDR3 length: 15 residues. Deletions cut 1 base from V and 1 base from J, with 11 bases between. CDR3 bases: TGTGCCTGGAGTGGGGGGGCCCCTTCTGGAAACACCATATATTTT. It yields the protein CAWSGGAPSGNTIYF.

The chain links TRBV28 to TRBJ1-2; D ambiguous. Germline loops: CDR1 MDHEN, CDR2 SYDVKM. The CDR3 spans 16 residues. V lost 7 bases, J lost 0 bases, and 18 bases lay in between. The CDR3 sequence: CASKRHLTRANYGYTF. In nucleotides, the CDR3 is TGTGCCAGCAAACGGCATCTAACCCGAGCTAACTATGGCTACACCTTC.

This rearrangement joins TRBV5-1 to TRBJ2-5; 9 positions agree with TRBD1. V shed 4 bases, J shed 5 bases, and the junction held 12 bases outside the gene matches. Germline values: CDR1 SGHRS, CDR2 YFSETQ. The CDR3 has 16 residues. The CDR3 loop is CASSPKVQGAFETQYF. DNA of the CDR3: TGCGCCAGCAGCCCGAAGGTACAGGGGGCTTTTGAGACCCAGTACTTC.

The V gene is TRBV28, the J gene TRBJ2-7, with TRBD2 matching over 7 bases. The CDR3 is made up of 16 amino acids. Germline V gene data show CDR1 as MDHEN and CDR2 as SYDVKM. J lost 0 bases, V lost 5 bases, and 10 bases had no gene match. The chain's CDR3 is CASSANNRDYSYEQYF. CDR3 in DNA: TGTGCCAGCAGTGCGAATAACCGGGACTACTCCTACGAGCAGTACTTC.